These 29 T cell receptor beta chains share one sample of origin, sequenced in a study of shared clonotypes between healthy human individuals. Assay: immunoSEQ multiplex PCR; the TCRdb copy retains only in-frame clones and omits some. Among hundreds of thousands of clones listed, approximately 79% were seen once. The specimen sequenced was memory CD4+ T cells sorted from blood. The sample's subset: CD45RA-negative fraction. The receptor set was obtained from a woman in her 30s in good health.

The chain recombines TRBV14 with TRBJ1-5, with no clear D. Trimming pared 4 bases from V and 7 bases from J, leaving 17 bases between. This CDR3 is 15 amino acids long. CDR1 SGHDN and CDR2 FVKESK come from the germline V gene. CDR3: CASSPFFKLGQPQHF. Written as DNA, the CDR3 is TGTGCCAGCAGCCCCTTTTTTAAATTGGGGCAGCCCCAGCATTTT.

The genes are TRBV11-2 and TRBJ1-2, with a possible D match to TRBD1 (6 bases). V was clipped by 1 base and J by 3 bases, with 9 bases between them. The CDR3 runs 14 residues. Germline CDR1 reads SGHAT; CDR2 reads FQNNGV. The CDR3 loop reads CASSLGAGDYGYTF. Written as DNA, the CDR3 is TGTGCCAGCAGCTTAGGGGCAGGGGACTATGGCTACACCTTC.

V is TRBV11-3 and J is TRBJ2-1; 10 positions agree with TRBD2. CDR3 size: 15 residues. The trim removed 1 base at V and 10 bases at J, leaving 7 bases unmatched. In germline, CDR1 is SGHNT, CDR2 YENEEA. The CDR3 protein is CASSLATGTSEEQFF. CDR3 coding DNA: TGTGCCAGCAGCTTAGCCACTGGGACTAGCGAGGAGCAGTTCTTC.

As to this clone: The identical CDR3 is also encoded by other nucleotide sequences in the sample. The chain joins TRBV20-1 to TRBJ2-7; D possibly corresponds to TRBD1 (6 bases). This CDR3 region has 11 residues. V dropped 6 bases and J dropped 5 bases, with 11 bases sitting between them. CDR1 and CDR2 (germline): DFQATT, SNEGSKA (reference sequence). For the CDR3, the DNA is TGCAGTGCCAGGAAGGGGGACGAGCAGTACTTC. Its protein is CSARKGDEQYF.

This sequence joins TRBV6-1 and TRBJ2-3; TRBD1 agrees at 9 bases. The CDR3 consists of 14 residues. Germline loops: CDR1 MNHNS, CDR2 SASEGT. The junction had 3 bases not matched to a gene; V was cut back by 5 bases and J by 3 bases. CDR3: CASSQTGGTDTQYF. Here the CDR3 DNA reads TGTGCCAGCAGTCAGACAGGGGGGACAGATACGCAGTATTTT.

The chain is built from TRBV30 and TRBJ2-7; TRBD1 agrees at 9 bases. The V segment lost 8 bases and the J segment 4 bases; nucleotides outside the gene matches: 6. The CDR3 loop spans 12 amino acids. Germline V gene data show CDR1 as GTSNPN and CDR2 as SVGIG (reference sequence). CDR3 nucleotides: TGTGCCCTCCGGGACAGGGATTACGAGCAGTACTTC. It is translated as CALRDRDYEQYF.

The chain uses TRBV19 and TRBJ2-2; D might be TRBD1 (6 bases). Trimming removed 7 bases at V and 2 bases at J, with 14 bases between. The CDR3 has 15 amino acids. Germline values: CDR1 LNHDA, CDR2 SQIVND (reference sequence). The CDR3 here is CASTNDRLNTGELFF. DNA of the CDR3: TGTGCCAGTACCAATGACAGGCTCAACACCGGGGAGCTGTTTTTT.

The chain employs TRBV29-1 and TRBJ2-7, with 13 bases aligning to TRBD2. V lost 4 bases, J lost 5 bases, and 5 bases stayed unmatched. This CDR3 is 14 amino acids long. CDR1 is SQVTM and CDR2 is ANQGSEA in the germline V gene. The DNA of the CDR3 is TGCAGCGTTGTACTAGCGGGAGGGCCGAACGAGCAGTACTTC. It yields the protein CSVVLAGGPNEQYF.

The chain links TRBV6-6 to TRBJ2-7, with TRBD2 matching 7 bases. The junction had 6 bases not matched to a gene; V was cut back by 2 bases and J by 8 bases. In germline, CDR1 is MNHNY, CDR2 SVGAGI (reference sequence). The CDR3 loop spans 13 amino acids. The CDR3 DNA is TGTGCCAGCAGTTACGAGGGAGGGAGGCAGCAGTACTTC. Protein sequence: CASSYEGGRQQYF.

The J gene is TRBJ1-5, the V gene TRBV2; D perhaps matches TRBD1 (5 bases). CDR1 is SNHLY and CDR2 is FYNNEI in the germline V gene. The CDR3 sequence is 15 residues long. V was clipped by 8 bases and J by 1 base, with 15 bases between them. CDR3 loop: CASGAWLLSNQPQHF. CDR3 DNA: TGTGCCAGCGGGGCATGGCTACTGAGCAATCAGCCCCAGCATTTT.

This rearrangement joins TRBV7-2 to TRBJ1-4, with TRBD1 as a possible D gene (6 bases). Trimming removed 6 bases from V and 2 bases from J, with 10 bases in between. The V gene's germline CDR1 is SGHTA and CDR2 FQGNSA. The CDR3 covers 14 residues. CDR3 sequence (DNA): TGTGCCAGCAGGCAGGGGTCCACTAATGAAAAACTGTTTTTT. Residues: CASRQGSTNEKLFF. The complete variable domain, with remaining parts taken from reference TRBV7-2 and TRBJ1-4, reads GAGVSQSPSNKVTEKGKDVELRCDPISGHTALYWYRQSLGQGLEFLIYFQGNSAPDKSGLPSDRFSAERTGGSVSTLTIQRTQQEDSAVYLCASRQGSTNEKLFFGSGTQLSVL.

V is TRBV7-9 and J is TRBJ1-3; TRBD1 might be the D (5 bases). From germline, CDR1 is SEHNR and CDR2 FQNEAQ (reference sequence). The CDR3 is 16 residues long. V was trimmed by 0 bases and J by 4 bases, leaving 13 bases between them. The DNA for the CDR3 is TGTGCCAGCAGCTTAGCTTCGGCAGGGTCGGGAAACACCATATATTTT. It translates to CASSLASAGSGNTIYF.

This chain joins TRBV15 and TRBJ1-5; weak D call: TRBD1 (6 bases). Looked up from germline, CDR1 is LNHNV and CDR2 is YYDKDF (reference sequence). The germline V and J ends were trimmed by 1 base and 4 bases, with 17 bases remaining between them. The CDR3 totals 17 residues. CDR3 residues: CATSRGAGTHLNQPQHF. In nucleotides, the CDR3 is TGTGCCACCAGCAGAGGGGCGGGGACACACCTTAATCAGCCCCAGCATTTT.

The V gene is TRBV28, the J gene TRBJ1-2, with 8 positions matching TRBD1. This CDR3 is built from 13 residues. CDR1 is MDHEN and CDR2 is SYDVKM in the germline V gene. V shed 4 bases, J shed 8 bases, and the junction held 6 bases outside the gene matches. This chain's CDR3 is CASSSGQVLGYTF. The CDR3 DNA reads TGTGCCAGCAGTTCGGGACAGGTCCTAGGCTACACCTTC.

This chain links TRBV7-9 with TRBJ2-1; TRBD2 matches at 8 bases. Germline CDR1 is SEHNR and CDR2 is FQNEAQ (reference sequence). This CDR3 is built from 15 residues. J gave up 6 bases and V 2 bases, and 6 bases lay outside the gene matches. CDR3 loop: CASSLKVAGPNEQFF. The DNA for the CDR3 is TGTGCCAGCAGCTTAAAGGTAGCGGGGCCCAATGAGCAGTTCTTC. The variable domain in full, completed from reference TRBV7-9 and TRBJ2-1, reads DTGVSQNPRHKITKRGQNVTFRCDPISEHNRLYWYRQTLGQGPEFLTYFQNEAQLEKSRLLSDRFSAERPKGSFSTLEIQRTEQGDSAMYLCASSLKVAGPNEQFFGPGTRLTVL.

The rearrangement uses TRBV18 and TRBJ1-5; a weak D match, TRBD1 (6 bases). The CDR3 consists of 15 residues. V dropped 3 bases and J dropped 1 base, with 10 bases sitting between them. The germline CDR1 and CDR2 sequences are KGHSH and LQKENI. The CDR3 here is CASSPLDRSNQPQHF. CDR3 in DNA: TGTGCCAGCTCACCGTTGGACAGAAGCAATCAGCCCCAGCATTTT. Variable domain in full (rest from reference TRBV18 and TRBJ1-5): NAGVMQNPRHLVRRRGQEARLRCSPMKGHSHVYWYRQLPEEGLKFMVYLQKENIIDESGMPKERFSAEFPKEGPSILRIQQVVRGDSAAYFCASSPLDRSNQPQHFGDGTRLSIL.

This chain connects TRBV2 to TRBJ2-1; the D call may be TRBD1 or TRBD2 (5 bases each). The germline V gene has CDR1 SNHLY and CDR2 FYNNEI. V shed 8 bases and J shed 10 bases, with 21 bases lying between them. This CDR3 spans 14 amino acids. CDR3 region: CASAELGVVNEQFF. CDR3 in DNA: TGTGCCAGCGCGGAACTAGGGGTTGTCAACGAGCAGTTCTTC.

Note on this clone: One end of the junction varies from germline; a read error may be responsible. This sequence joins TRBV20-1 and TRBJ2-5, with D perhaps matching TRBD2 (5 bases). Germline V lookup: CDR1 DFQATT, CDR2 SNEGSKA (reference sequence). CDR3 length: 10 amino acids. The CDR3 region is CSAARETRYF. The CDR3 bases are TGCAGTGCCGCGAGGGAGACCCGGTACTTC.

The chain employs TRBV6-5 and TRBJ1-1; 10 nucleotides line up with TRBD1. The CDR3 is 14 amino acids. The ends lost 6 bases at V and 8 bases at J; junction bases unmatched: 9. Germline V lookup: CDR1 MNHEY, CDR2 SVGAGI. The CDR3 here is CASSPTGGDWEAFF. The CDR3 region has the DNA TGTGCCAGCAGCCCGACAGGGGGCGATTGGGAAGCTTTCTTT.

This clone has more than one count but fewer than ten. The chain is built from TRBV19 and TRBJ2-7, with 12 nucleotides matching TRBD1. Germline V lookup: CDR1 LNHDA, CDR2 SQIVND (reference sequence). The V and J ends lost 4 bases and 2 bases, in that order; junction bases with no gene match: 3. The CDR3 loop spans 15 amino acids. CDR3 region: CASSKGTGGPYEQYF. The CDR3 nucleotides read TGTGCCAGTAGTAAAGGGACAGGGGGCCCCTACGAGCAGTACTTC.

The rearrangement uses TRBV27 and TRBJ1-4; D unresolved. Between the trimmed V and J ends, which lost 7 bases and 8 bases, there was a span of 23 bases. The CDR3 length is 16 residues. CDR1 is MNHEY, CDR2 SMNVEV, per germline (reference sequence). CDR3 loop: CASTHRGIAGKEKLFF. In DNA form, the CDR3 reads TGTGCCAGCACCCACAGAGGTATAGCGGGGAAAGAAAAACTGTTTTTT.

The J gene is TRBJ2-1, the V gene TRBV11-3; tentative D call: TRBD1 (7 bases). Germline CDR1 SGHNT, CDR2 YENEEA. This CDR3 contains 15 residues. V was shortened by 1 base and J by 6 bases, with 13 bases between the two germline ends. Here the CDR3 DNA reads TGTGCCAGCAGCTTAGTTTGGCAGGGGGGCAATGAGCAGTTCTTC. It translates to CASSLVWQGGNEQFF.

This clone was counted once. J is TRBJ2-2 and V is TRBV28, with a possible D match to TRBD1 (6 bases). The germline V and J ends were trimmed by 6 bases and 2 bases, with 10 bases remaining between them. This CDR3 has 14 amino acids. The germline V gene encodes CDR1 MDHEN and CDR2 SYDVKM. Written as DNA, the CDR3 is TGTGCCAGCAGAAGGGACACTAACACCGGGGAGCTGTTTTTT. As protein: CASRRDTNTGELFF. Using reference TRBV28 and TRBJ2-2 for the parts outside the CDR3, the full variable domain is DVKVTQSSRYLVKRTGEKVFLECVQDMDHENMFWYRQDPGLGLRLIYFSYDVKMKEKGDIPEGYSVSREKKERFSLILESASTNQTSMYLCASRRDTNTGELFFGEGSRLTVL.

This sequence joins TRBV7-2 and TRBJ2-5; TRBD1 agrees at 8 bases. The CDR3 covers 14 residues. After removal of 1 base from V and 7 bases from J, the junction contained 5 bases not matched to a gene. Germline CDR1 is SGHTA and CDR2 is FQGNSA. This CDR3 reads CASSLVDRGSTQYF. The CDR3 bases are TGTGCCAGCAGCTTAGTCGACAGGGGCTCGACCCAGTACTTC.

This clone appeared once. This chain connects TRBV7-9 to TRBJ2-1; 9 nucleotides match TRBD2. The germline CDR1 and CDR2 sequences are SEHNR and FQNEAQ (reference sequence). CDR3 size: 16 residues. Unmatched junction bases numbered 6, after V lost 1 base and J lost 5 bases. CDR3 nucleotide sequence: TGTGCCAGCAGCTTAGGGCGAGCGGGAGGCCACAATGAGCAGTTCTTC. Translating gives CASSLGRAGGHNEQFF.

The V call is TRBV6-7, the J call TRBJ1-4; 12 bases fit TRBD1. TRBV6-7 is noted as an ORF with a role that remains uncertain. J lost 3 bases, V lost 7 bases, and 15 bases had no gene match. This CDR3 comprises 19 residues. The CDR3 spells CASNSRDRGRFGANEKLFF. The CDR3 nucleotides are TGTGCCAGCAATAGCCGGGACAGGGGGCGGTTTGGAGCTAATGAAAAACTGTTTTTT.

The rearrangement joins TRBV6-1 to TRBJ1-4; D remains unclear. The CDR3 is made up of 12 amino acids. Germline CDR1 MNHNS, CDR2 SASEGT. V dropped 8 bases and J dropped 10 bases, with 14 bases sitting between them. CDR3 DNA: TGTGCCAGCGGTGGGCAGGCCCGAAAACTGTTTTTT. Translated: CASGGQARKLFF.

This rearrangement joins TRBV2 to TRBJ2-1, with a possible D match to TRBD1 (6 bases). There are 16 residues in the CDR3. The V end lost 6 bases, the J end lost 3 bases, and 18 bases lay between the germline ends. Germline lookup yields CDR1 SNHLY and CDR2 FYNNEI. The DNA of the CDR3 is TGTGCCAGCAGAAGACAGACAGGACTTAGCTACAATGAGCAGTTCTTC. It is translated as CASRRQTGLSYNEQFF.

This clone is a singleton in its sample. This rearrangement joins TRBV5-1 to TRBJ2-2; D gene ambiguous. The length of the CDR3 is 14 residues. CDR1 and CDR2 from the germline V gene are SGHRS and YFSETQ. Trimming pared 0 bases from V and 4 bases from J, leaving 7 bases between. The CDR3 bases are TGCGCCAGCAGCTTGGAGGACCTCACCGGGGAGCTGTTTTTT. This gives the protein CASSLEDLTGELFF.